This TCR beta chain was found in a study of cytomegalovirus exposure and HLA in healthy donors. Background on the study: Researchers found that about 82% of about 400 genotyped donors fell within the Caucasian-associated ancestry cluster.

The J segment lost 6 bases and the V segment lost 5 bases, leaving 14 bases of the junction unmatched. The CDR3 is 17 residues long. Germline V lookup: CDR1 SGHTA, CDR2 FQGTGA. A remark on this clone: Antigen: not known.

This PCR relied on a set of 60 Vbeta primers and 13 Jbeta primers. Method: immunoSEQ multiplex PCR; TCRdb's copy keeps in-frame clones and lacks some. The data contain some 150,000 clones, 60% to 80% of them singletons. Study-wide points: A later analysis, which compared TCR beta chains of equal frequency, found the HLA-associated ones more clonally expanded. The productive fraction for most TCR beta V segments was about 87% or about 30% in an earlier analysis.

The TCR comes from a man under 40 in good health and CMV-seropositive. The sample taken for sequencing was PBMCs. The chain uses TRBV7-3 and TRBJ2-2; 8 bases map to TRBD2. CDR3 sequence reads: CASSPRGVREVAGELFF. CDR3 DNA: TGTGCCAGCAGCCCACGAGGAGTGCGGGAGGTCGCCGGGGAGCTGTTTTTT.